Sequencing of this T cell receptor (beta chain) was carried out in a study of neurological immune-mediated disorders. The V gene's germline CDR1 is LGHDT and CDR2 YNNKEL (reference sequence). CDR3 length: 11 residues. Deletions cut 1 base from V and 10 bases from J, with 7 bases between. This clonotype has a count of ten or more. MiXCR, applied by TCRdb to the 5' RACE reads, yields one record per CDR3 protein. The data hold tens of thousands of distinct CDR3 sequences, with roughly 2% observed a single time. The unsorted libraries originated from 2 million PBMCs kept at -80 C. Specimen: PBMCs. The rearrangement links TRBV3-1 to TRBJ1-1, with D uncertain. The TCR was taken from a woman aged 40 to 49 with multiple sclerosis. In nucleotides, the CDR3 is TGTGCCAGCAGCCAAGCCGGAGCAGCTTTCTTT. Amino acids: CASSQAGAAFF. The full variable domain, completed using reference TRBV3-1 and TRBJ1-1, is DTAVSQTPKYLVTQMGNDKSIKCEQNLGHDTMYWYKQDSKKFLKIMFSYNNKELIINETVPNRFSPKSPDKAHLNLHINSLELGDSAVYFCASSQAGAAFFGQGTRLTVV.